The entry below gives a single T cell receptor (beta chain) sequence along with its context. The repertoire was sequenced with immunoSEQ multiplex PCR; TCRdb's copy has only in-frame clones and lacks some. The sample has approximately 33,000 clones, 75% to 95% seen once. This sample was included in a study of PD-1 and CTLA-4 blockade in melanoma. The germline V and J ends were trimmed by 1 base and 2 bases, with 10 bases remaining between them. This CDR3 region has 15 residues. CDR1 and CDR2 (germline): SGHRS, YFSETQ. The chain joins TRBV5-1 to TRBJ1-5, with a possible D match to TRBD1 (5 bases). This sequence was found in a human donor with melanoma. Source: CD8+ T cells from peripheral blood, taken from a patient given anti-PD-1 treatment. CDR3 loop: CASSLNGAGNQPQHF. As DNA, the CDR3 is TGCGCCAGCAGCTTGAATGGGGCCGGCAATCAGCCCCAGCATTTT.